The 29 T cell receptor beta chains below come from one sample, sequenced in a study of blood T cell repertoires in COVID-19. Libraries were prepared by immunoSEQ multiplex PCR; TCRdb keeps only in-frame clonotypes and omits some of them. The sample lists roughly 180,000 clones; 84% were seen once. Sequences were obtained from peripheral blood. The receptors stem from a man aged 35-49 years who had recovered from COVID-19.

This chain uses TRBV7-9 with TRBJ1-2, with D possibly matching TRBD1 (5 bases). Germline V gene data show CDR1 as SEHNR and CDR2 as FQNEAQ (reference sequence). This CDR3 has 12 residues. V gave up 6 bases and J gave up 6 bases, with 11 bases separating them. The CDR3 DNA reads as TGTGCCAGCAGTAGGACGGACAATGGCTACACCTTC. Protein product: CASSRTDNGYTF.

The chain couples TRBV4-3 to TRBJ2-7; D perhaps matches TRBD2 (6 bases). Trimming took off 4 bases at V and 0 bases at J, with 7 bases between the two ends. Germline V gives CDR1 LGHNA, CDR2 YSLEER. The CDR3 has 13 residues. CDR3 nucleotides: TGCGCCAGCAGCCGGGGGGTCTCCTACGAGCAGTACTTC. Translated, it gives CASSRGVSYEQYF.

V gene TRBV23-1 combines with J gene TRBJ2-5, with 9 bases matching TRBD1. TRBV23-1 has ORF status, its function being uncertain. This CDR3 spans 16 amino acids. V dropped 6 bases and J dropped 5; count of bases not matched to a gene: 13. The CDR3 loop is CASSLPGDREYETQYF. CDR3 DNA: TGCGCCAGCAGCCTCCCCGGGGACAGGGAGTACGAGACCCAGTACTTC.

This chain links TRBV2 with TRBJ2-1; 7 bases match TRBD1. V dropped 6 bases and J dropped 0; count of bases not matched to a gene: 8. In germline, CDR1 is SNHLY, CDR2 FYNNEI. The CDR3 totals 16 residues. The CDR3 bases are TGTGCCAGCAGACACGACAGGGCCTCCTCCTACAATGAGCAGTTCTTC. It codes for CASRHDRASSYNEQFF.

The rearrangement links TRBV27 to TRBJ1-1; 8 nucleotides align to TRBD1. V lost 5 bases and J lost 6; bases outside the gene matches: 5. The CDR3 runs to 13 residues. From germline, CDR1 is MNHEY and CDR2 SMNVEV (reference sequence). CDR3 DNA: TGTGCCAGCAGTAACGGACAGGGCGCTGAAGCTTTCTTT. It is translated as CASSNGQGAEAFF.

V and J are TRBV5-5 and TRBJ2-1; TRBD1 matches at 7 bases. V dropped 4 bases and J dropped 6; count of bases not matched to a gene: 13. From germline, CDR1 is SGHKS and CDR2 YYEKEE (reference sequence). The CDR3 consists of 16 residues. CDR3 in amino acids: CASSLRPWTGGNEQFF. Written as DNA, the CDR3 is TGTGCCAGCAGCCTTCGCCCCTGGACAGGCGGCAATGAGCAGTTCTTC.

The V call is TRBV2, the J call TRBJ2-2; 10 bases map to TRBD1. The CDR3 has 14 amino acids. Germline lookup yields CDR1 SNHLY and CDR2 FYNNEI. V shed 6 bases and J 8 bases; nucleotides not matched to a gene: 6. The CDR3 coding sequence is TGTGCCAGCAGGAGGGGGACAGGGGAAGGGGAGCTGTTTTTT. This translates into CASRRGTGEGELFF.

The CDR3 DNA reads TGTGCCAGCAGTGAAACCCGGCCCGAAGGAGCTGAAGCTTTCTTT. Encoded protein: CASSETRPEGAEAFF. This chain connects TRBV11-2 to TRBJ1-1; D unresolved. The V gene's germline CDR1 is SGHAT and CDR2 FQNNGV. The CDR3 has 15 amino acids. The ends were cut back, 6 bases at V and 6 bases at J, with 20 bases in the middle.

This chain links TRBV4-3 with TRBJ2-7, with D perhaps matching TRBD2 (6 bases). This CDR3 spans 15 amino acids. Germline lookup yields CDR1 LGHNA and CDR2 YSLEER. V was shortened by 0 bases and J by 8 bases, with 17 bases between the two germline ends. The CDR3 spells CASSQDLPLAQKQYF. CDR3 sequence (DNA): TGCGCCAGCAGCCAAGATCTTCCGCTAGCGCAGAAGCAGTACTTC.

Regarding this clone: The sample contains more than one DNA sequence encoding this CDR3. The CDR3: CASSPGTSGRYEQYF. CDR3 bases: TGTGCCAGCAGTCCCGGGACTAGCGGGAGGTACGAGCAGTACTTC. The V gene is TRBV6-5, the J gene TRBJ2-7; the match to TRBD2 covers 15 bases. After removal of 5 bases from V and 4 bases from J, the junction contained 3 bases not matched to a gene. This CDR3 is built from 15 residues. CDR1 and CDR2 (germline): MNHEY, SVGAGI.

This clone was found a few times. The same CDR3 is also encoded by other DNA sequences in this sample. The chain joins TRBV7-9 to TRBJ2-1; the D is unclear. Germline assignment: CDR1 SEHNR and CDR2 FQNEAQ (reference sequence). Trimming cost V 5 bases and J 5 bases, with 4 bases left between them. CDR3 length equals 11 residues. CDR3 amino acids: CASSRDNEQFF. In DNA form, the CDR3 reads TGTGCCAGCAGCCGCGACAATGAGCAGTTCTTC. The complete variable domain, with remaining parts taken from reference TRBV7-9 and TRBJ2-1, reads DTGVSQNPRHKITKRGQNVTFRCDPISEHNRLYWYRQTLGQGPEFLTYFQNEAQLEKSRLLSDRFSAERPKGSFSTLEIQRTEQGDSAMYLCASSRDNEQFFGPGTRLTVL.

As DNA, the CDR3 is TGTGCCAGCAGCCGGGGACAGGGAAATGAGCAGTTCTTC. Amino acid sequence: CASSRGQGNEQFF. The V and J genes are TRBV4-2 and TRBJ2-1; 9 bases match TRBD1. CDR3 size: 13 residues. Germline trimming cut 4 bases from V and 7 bases from J; bases unmatched to any gene: 2. From germline, CDR1 is LGHNA and CDR2 YNFKEQ.

The chain combines TRBV10-3 with TRBJ2-2; 7 nucleotides agree with TRBD1. Per germline, CDR1 ENHRY and CDR2 SYGVKD. This CDR3 contains 13 residues. The trim removed 5 bases at V and 9 bases at J, leaving 6 bases unmatched. In DNA form, the CDR3 reads TGTGCCATCAGTCGAGACAGGGATCGGGAGCTGTTTTTT. Its translation: CAISRDRDRELFF.

The table lists this clone with many counts. The chain recombines TRBV5-1 with TRBJ2-7, with 7 bases identical to TRBD2. CDR3 size: 13 residues. CDR1 is SGHRS, CDR2 YFSETQ, per germline. V lost 7 bases and J lost 1; bases outside the gene matches: 5. Written as DNA, the CDR3 is TGCGCCAGCGCCCGGGGAGGGTCCTACGAGCAGTACTTC. Translated, it gives CASARGGSYEQYF.

The rearrangement links TRBV11-3 to TRBJ2-2; 10 bases line up with TRBD2. CDR1 is SGHNT, CDR2 YENEEA, per germline. This CDR3 is 16 amino acids long. The V and J ends lost 5 bases and 5 bases, in that order; junction bases with no gene match: 8. CDR3 DNA sequence: TGTGCCAGCAGCCCCGAGAGCGGGGGGGGGACCGGGGAGCTGTTTTTT. It encodes CASSPESGGGTGELFF.

This clone was counted at least ten times. The chain uses TRBV7-9 and TRBJ1-4; 7 nucleotides agree with TRBD1. Germline lookup yields CDR1 SEHNR and CDR2 FQNEAQ (reference sequence). This CDR3 region has 14 residues. V lost 5 bases and J lost 6; bases outside the gene matches: 6. The chain's CDR3 is CASSHVTGDEKLFF. In nucleotides, the CDR3 is TGTGCCAGCAGCCACGTCACAGGGGATGAAAAACTGTTTTTT.

V usage is TRBV27 and J usage is TRBJ2-7, with D perhaps matching TRBD2 (5 bases). Trimming took off 7 bases at V and 0 bases at J, with 13 bases between the two ends. The germline CDR1 and CDR2 sequences are MNHEY and SMNVEV (reference sequence). This CDR3 spans 14 amino acids. CDR3 residues: CASKIAQSSYEQYF. The CDR3 DNA follows: TGTGCCAGCAAAATAGCGCAAAGCTCCTACGAGCAGTACTTC.

This clone is a singleton in its sample. The rearrangement joins TRBV4-3 to TRBJ2-1; 10 bases agree with TRBD2. Germline CDR1 and CDR2: LGHNA and YSLEER. The CDR3 runs 18 residues. Losses at the gene ends were 2 bases for V and 8 bases for J; bases not matched to a gene: 15. The CDR3 sequence: CASSQPPVASGSWDEQFF. The CDR3 coding sequence is TGCGCCAGCAGCCAACCCCCCGTAGCTAGCGGGAGTTGGGATGAGCAGTTCTTC.

This sequence joins TRBV6-5 and TRBJ2-7; D is unresolved. CDR1 is MNHEY, CDR2 SVGAGI, per germline. V was pared by 5 bases and J by 0 bases, with 11 bases between. The CDR3 sequence is 14 residues long. CDR3 nucleotide sequence: TGTGCCAGCAGTATTGGGCCCTCCTCCTACGAGCAGTACTTC. Amino acid sequence: CASSIGPSSYEQYF.

The chain combines TRBV19 with TRBJ2-5; 7 positions agree with TRBD1. The junction had 9 bases not matched to a gene; V was cut back by 3 bases and J by 2 bases. Germline CDR1 is LNHDA and CDR2 is SQIVND (reference sequence). The CDR3 contains 16 residues. The CDR3 reads CASSIQGVGRQETQYF. For the CDR3, the DNA is TGTGCCAGTAGTATCCAGGGGGTAGGTAGGCAAGAGACCCAGTACTTC.

The J gene is TRBJ1-2, the V gene TRBV5-5, with 7 bases aligning to TRBD1. After removal of 3 bases from V and 5 bases from J, the junction contained 10 bases not matched to a gene. The CDR3 covers 15 residues. The germline CDR1 and CDR2 sequences are SGHKS and YYEKEE (reference sequence). The DNA of the CDR3 is TGTGCCAGCAGCTCGCCGACAGGGTGGGAATATGGCTACACCTTC. Translated: CASSSPTGWEYGYTF. Supplemented by reference TRBV5-5 and TRBJ1-2, the full variable domain reads DAGVTQSPTHLIKTRGQQVTLRCSPISGHKSVSWYQQVLGQGPQFIFQYYEKEERGRGNFPDRFSARQFPNYSSELNVNALLLGDSALYLCASSSPTGWEYGYTFGSGTRLTVV.

V is TRBV19 and J is TRBJ2-7; D remains unclear. The ends were cut back, 5 bases at V and 8 bases at J, with 10 bases in the middle. CDR3 length: 11 amino acids. The germline V gene has CDR1 LNHDA and CDR2 SQIVND (reference sequence). DNA for the CDR3: TGTGCCAGTAGTGCCGCGGTCCAGCAGTACTTC. As protein: CASSAAVQQYF.

V is TRBV3-1 (or the pseudogene TRBV3-2) and J is TRBJ1-3, with TRBD1 identical over 8 bases. V shed 4 bases and J 4 bases; nucleotides not matched to a gene: 6. Germline V gene lookup returns CDR1 LGHDT and CDR2 YNNKEL (reference sequence). This CDR3 is 15 amino acids long. This CDR3 is CASSLGQGSGNTIYF. Written as DNA, the CDR3 is TGTGCCAGCAGCCTCGGACAGGGTTCGGGAAACACCATATATTTT.

This rearrangement joins TRBV11-1 to TRBJ2-7, with 8 bases that match TRBD1. CDR3 length: 13 residues. The germline V gene has CDR1 SGHAT and CDR2 FQDESV (reference sequence). The V and J ends lost 3 bases and 8 bases, in that order; junction bases with no gene match: 6. The CDR3 nucleotides read TGTGCCAGCAGCTTTGAGGACAGGGTCAAGCAGTACTTC. This codes for CASSFEDRVKQYF.

The V and J genes are TRBV12-3 or TRBV12-4 and TRBJ1-1; weak D call: TRBD1 (5 bases). Trimming stripped 3 bases from V and 2 bases from J, with 7 bases between. The CDR3 is 13 amino acids. CDR3 in amino acids: CASSFQGNTEAFF. As DNA, the CDR3 is TGTGCCAGCAGTTTCCAGGGAAACACTGAAGCTTTCTTT.

The rearrangement uses TRBV28 and TRBJ2-1, with 8 positions matching TRBD1. The CDR3 consists of 14 residues. V lost 5 bases, J lost 7 bases, and 7 bases stayed unmatched. Germline CDR1 is MDHEN and CDR2 is SYDVKM. CDR3 residues: CASSPTGAVNEQFF. The DNA for the CDR3 is TGTGCCAGCAGTCCGACAGGGGCAGTGAATGAGCAGTTCTTC. Full variable domain (outside the CDR3, taken from reference TRBV28 and TRBJ2-1): DVKVTQSSRYLVKRTGEKVFLECVQDMDHENMFWYRQDPGLGLRLIYFSYDVKMKEKGDIPEGYSVSREKKERFSLILESASTNQTSMYLCASSPTGAVNEQFFGPGTRLTVL.

The rearrangement links TRBV2 to TRBJ2-1; tentatively, D is TRBD2 (5 bases). The V gene's germline CDR1 is SNHLY and CDR2 FYNNEI. The V end lost 1 base, the J end lost 9 bases, and 16 bases lay between the germline ends. The CDR3 has 15 amino acids. DNA for the CDR3: TGTGCCAGCAGTGAAGTAGGGCAGATCGGAGGTGAGCAGTTCTTC. It codes for CASSEVGQIGGEQFF.

The chain has TRBV4-3 and TRBJ2-5, with D possibly matching TRBD1 (6 bases). Per the germline V gene, CDR1 is LGHNA and CDR2 is YSLEER. CDR3 size: 15 residues. V gave up 1 base and J gave up 1 base, with 10 bases separating them. CDR3 sequence: CASSQVPDSQETQYF. In DNA form, the CDR3 reads TGCGCCAGCAGCCAAGTTCCGGACAGCCAAGAGACCCAGTACTTC.

The chain joins TRBV29-1 to TRBJ2-1; D gene unclear. Trimming pared 4 bases from V and 5 bases from J, leaving 9 bases between. CDR3 length equals 12 residues. Germline V gene data show CDR1 as SQVTM and CDR2 as ANQGSEA. CDR3 protein: CSVGSGDNEQFF. The DNA of the CDR3 is TGCAGCGTTGGATCCGGAGACAATGAGCAGTTCTTC.